The clone carrying this TCR beta chain was seen only once. Its antigen remains unidentified. The CDR3 contains 13 residues. Germline V lookup: CDR1 SGHNT, CDR2 YENEEA. V was trimmed by 8 bases and J by 0 bases, leaving 9 bases between them. The data stem from a study of blood T cells in healthy people across ages. The use of a sample-barcoded 5' primer and a J-beta primer mix characterized a second PCR of roughly 7 to 12 cycles. TCRdb independently ran MiXCR on the 5' RACE reads; one entry per CDR3 protein. The table lists about 1.8 million distinct CDR3 sequences, roughly 50% of them singletons. Findings of the study overall: CMV status of donors was not determined, possibly confounding expanded clonotype changes.

Sequencing was carried out using blood. The chain employs TRBV11-3 and TRBJ2-3; tentative D call: TRBD1 (5 bases). This TCR was recovered from a woman aged 40 to 49 in good health. The CDR3 spells CASGRTSTDTQYF. CDR3 DNA sequence: TGTGCCAGCGGGCGGACAAGCACAGATACGCAGTATTTT.